The sequence of this T cell receptor beta chain was determined in a study of PD-1 and CTLA-4 blockade in melanoma. The table came from immunoSEQ multiplex PCR; TCRdb's copy has only in-frame clones and leaves some out. The table includes about 32,000 clones, about 85% detected once. Points on this clone: One end of the junction varies from germline; a read error may be responsible.

The length of the CDR3 is 17 residues. Germline V gene lookup returns CDR1 SNHLY and CDR2 FYNNEI. This clonotype was sampled from a human donor with melanoma. The sequences come from CD8+ T cells from peripheral blood, collected from a patient given anti-PD-1 treatment. The chain carries TRBV2 and TRBJ2-5; D call uncertain. The CDR3 is CASSEEPSDPLYGTQYF. The DNA of the CDR3 is TGTGCCAGCAGCGAAGAACCATCGGATCCTCTTTACGGGACCCAGTACTTC.